This T cell receptor (beta chain) was identified during a study of blood T cell repertoires in COVID-19. The CDR3 runs to 14 residues. CDR1 MDHEN and CDR2 SYDVKM come from the germline V gene. The J segment lost 7 bases and the V segment lost 4 bases, leaving 6 bases of the junction unmatched. Clones were sequenced by immunoSEQ multiplex PCR, and TCRdb holds only the in-frame ones, with some missing. The sample records fewer than 450,000 clones, about nine tenths being singletons. The chain is built from TRBV28 and TRBJ1-5; 8 bases line up with TRBD1. The sequencing input was peripheral blood. The receptor was derived from a woman in her forties or fifties with COVID-19, enrolled during active disease. In DNA form, the CDR3 reads TGTGCCAGCAGTTCCGTCCCAGGGGGCCAGCCCCAGCATTTT. Its translation is CASSSVPGGQPQHF. Combining the CDR3 with reference TRBV28 and TRBJ1-5 gives the whole variable domain DVKVTQSSRYLVKRTGEKVFLECVQDMDHENMFWYRQDPGLGLRLIYFSYDVKMKEKGDIPEGYSVSREKKERFSLILESASTNQTSMYLCASSSVPGGQPQHFGDGTRLSIL.